The 24 T cell receptor beta chains listed next were all sequenced from one sample in a study of identical twins. TCRdb redid the calling of the 5' RACE reads with MiXCR, one entry per CDR3 protein. The table shows just under 550,000 distinct CDR3 sequences, with roughly 15% occurring only once. These records were also assigned to another study, of yellow fever vaccine responses in identical twins.

The sequencing input was CD4+ T cells sorted from blood. These TCRs come from a woman under 30 in good health.

This clonotype was picked up a small number of times. The chain couples TRBV4-1 to TRBJ1-4; no clear D. With 1 base removed from V and 8 bases from J, the gap between germline ends came to 8 bases. This CDR3 region has 13 residues. Germline V gene sequence: CDR1 MGHRA, CDR2 YSYEKL. CDR3 coding DNA: TGCGCCAGCAGCCAAGCCCTCTCAGAAAAACTGTTTTTT. Protein product: CASSQALSEKLFF.

In this sample, this clonotype turned up a few times. The V gene is TRBV4-1, the J gene TRBJ2-2; 7 bases are shared with TRBD1. With V trimmed by 4 bases and J by 2 bases, 7 bases remained unmatched. The CDR3 covers 16 residues. Germline loops: CDR1 MGHRA, CDR2 YSYEKL. CDR3: CASSRTGTANTGELFF. For the CDR3, the DNA is TGCGCCAGCAGCCGCACGGGGACAGCTAACACCGGGGAGCTGTTTTTT.

This clonotype was observed a handful of times. The chain links TRBV15 to TRBJ2-3; D could derive from TRBD1 or TRBD2 (6 bases each). The CDR3 runs to 16 residues. V was clipped by 1 base and J by 4 bases, with 15 bases between them. Germline V gene sequence: CDR1 LNHNV, CDR2 YYDKDF (reference sequence). In DNA form, the CDR3 reads TGTGCCACCAGCAGAGGAGGGGGACTCTCTGCAGATACGCAGTATTTT. This codes for CATSRGGGLSADTQYF.

The chain combines TRBV10-3 with TRBJ1-1; D unclear. V was cut by 0 bases and J by 9 bases, with 11 bases left in between. Germline V CDR1 and CDR2: ENHRY, SYGVKD. CDR3 size: 13 residues. The CDR3 DNA is TGTGCCATCAGTGAGTCACGTGGGCAAAAAGCTTTCTTT. It encodes CAISESRGQKAFF.

This clonotype was counted between two and nine times. The chain joins TRBV7-8 to TRBJ2-1; 8 bases map to TRBD2. The ends lost 3 bases at V and 8 bases at J; junction bases unmatched: 12. Germline values: CDR1 SGHVS, CDR2 FQNEAQ. The CDR3 spans 16 residues. CDR3 in DNA: TGTGCCAGCAGCTTTCGACCGGGACTAGAGACTGATGAGCAGTTCTTC. The encoded protein is CASSFRPGLETDEQFF.

This clonotype showed up just a few times. The chain uses TRBV10-3 and TRBJ1-6; 7 nucleotides agree with TRBD1. There are 14 residues in the CDR3. Trimming took 2 bases from V and 9 from J; bases not matched to a gene: 4. CDR1 ENHRY and CDR2 SYGVKD come from the germline V gene. The CDR3 sequence: CAISEGTVGSPLHF. DNA of the CDR3: TGTGCCATCAGTGAGGGGACAGTGGGTTCACCCCTCCACTTT.

The rearrangement joins TRBV6-1 to TRBJ2-1, with 14 positions matching TRBD2. Germline V lookup: CDR1 MNHNS, CDR2 SASEGT. This CDR3 spans 16 amino acids. V was clipped by 4 bases and J by 7 bases; unmatched bases: 6. The CDR3 is CASSAEGLAGVNEQFF. The CDR3, as DNA: TGTGCCAGCAGTGCAGAGGGACTAGCGGGAGTTAATGAGCAGTTCTTC.

CDR3 sequence reads: CSARVGPNTEAFF. DNA for the CDR3: TGCAGTGCTAGAGTGGGACCGAACACTGAAGCTTTCTTT. The chain joins TRBV20-1 to TRBJ1-1; D might be TRBD1 (5 bases). The CDR3 extends over 13 amino acids. V lost 1 base and J 1 base, leaving 7 bases between the germline ends. CDR1 and CDR2 (germline): DFQATT, SNEGSKA (reference sequence).

The chain couples TRBV20-1 to TRBJ2-3, with 7 bases matching TRBD2. The CDR3 has 16 amino acids. V gave up 0 bases and J gave up 2 bases; unmatched junction bases: 8. The V gene's germline CDR1 is DFQATT and CDR2 SNEGSKA (reference sequence). In DNA, the CDR3 is TGCAGTGCTAGAGATGGGGGGGTAGTGCCCACAGATACGCAGTATTTT. Amino acids: CSARDGGVVPTDTQYF.

The CDR3 sequence is CSAPGTGSYEQYV. The CDR3 DNA sequence: TGCAGTGCGCCCGGGACTGGTTCCTACGAGCAGTACGTC. The chain employs TRBV20-1 and TRBJ2-7, with a tentative D call TRBD2 (6 bases). Trimming removed 6 bases at V and 1 base at J, with 13 bases between. Germline loops: CDR1 DFQATT, CDR2 SNEGSKA (reference sequence). CDR3 length equals 13 residues.

This clonotype has just a few counts. V is TRBV25-1 and J is TRBJ2-7; 10 positions agree with TRBD2. CDR3 size: 16 residues. CDR1 and CDR2 (germline): MGHDK, SYGVNS. J was trimmed by 5 bases and V by 0 bases; bases with no gene match: 7. CDR3 in DNA: TGTGCCAGCAGTGAATATTCTAGCGGGAGTCTCGACGAGCAGTACTTC. Protein product: CASSEYSSGSLDEQYF.

This clonotype turned up a few times. V gene TRBV3-1 combines with J gene TRBJ2-1; D is unresolved. The V end lost 0 bases, the J end lost 8 bases, and 5 bases lay between the germline ends. This CDR3 is 12 amino acids long. From germline, CDR1 is LGHDT and CDR2 YNNKEL (reference sequence). The CDR3 region has the DNA TGTGCCAGCAGCCAAGAGTACCATGAGCAGTTCTTC. Amino acids: CASSQEYHEQFF.

This clonotype was detected a few times. V gene TRBV18 combines with J gene TRBJ2-3; D tentatively reads TRBD1 or TRBD2 (5 bases each). CDR1 and CDR2 from the germline V gene are KGHSH and LQKENI. The ends were cut back, 6 bases at V and 3 bases at J, with 16 bases in the middle. This CDR3 contains 15 residues. The CDR3, as DNA: TGTGCCAGCTCGCCTCCGGGGCTCGCGACAGATACGCAGTATTTT. As protein: CASSPPGLATDTQYF.

This clonotype was counted a few times. This sequence joins TRBV15 and TRBJ2-3, with D tentatively TRBD1 or TRBD2 (5 bases each). V was trimmed by 3 bases and J by 8 bases, leaving 9 bases between them. The CDR3 loop spans 12 amino acids. Germline assignment: CDR1 LNHNV and CDR2 YYDKDF (reference sequence). The CDR3 region is CATSRLGGTQYF. DNA of the CDR3: TGTGCCACCAGCAGGCTTGGGGGTACGCAGTATTTT.

This clonotype was counted ten times or more. The chain couples TRBV7-3 to TRBJ2-1; 9 positions match TRBD2. Looked up from germline, CDR1 is SGHTA and CDR2 is FQGTGA. The junction had 7 bases not matched to a gene; V was cut back by 5 bases and J by 2 bases. This CDR3 has 16 amino acids. The CDR3 here is CASSPTSGLAYNEQFF. The CDR3 coding sequence is TGTGCCAGCAGCCCAACTAGCGGGTTAGCCTACAATGAGCAGTTCTTC. The full variable domain, with the rest looked up from reference TRBV7-3 and TRBJ2-1, is GAGVSQTPSNKVTEKGKYVELRCDPISGHTALYWYRQSLGQGPEFLIYFQGTGAADDSGLPNDRFFAVRPEGSVSTLKIQRTERGDSAVYLCASSPTSGLAYNEQFFGPGTRLTVL.

This clonotype was detected a few times. V is TRBV24-1 and J is TRBJ2-7, with 8 positions matching TRBD1. Germline V gives CDR1 KGHDR, CDR2 SFDVKD. The CDR3 consists of 15 residues. With V trimmed by 3 bases and J by 1 base, 4 bases remained unmatched. CDR3 sequence reads: CATSDLGQASYEQYV. CDR3 nucleotide sequence: TGTGCCACCAGTGATCTGGGACAGGCATCCTACGAGCAGTACGTC.

This clonotype was detected a few times. CDR3 DNA: TGTGCCAGCAGTCCAGTTCCAAGGGCCGGGAAAGCTTTCTTT. Translation: CASSPVPRAGKAFF. V gene TRBV3-1 combines with J gene TRBJ1-1; D unresolved. CDR3 length: 14 amino acids. V was clipped by 6 bases and J by 9 bases, with 20 bases between them. Per germline, CDR1 LGHDT and CDR2 YNNKEL (reference sequence).

There are many counts of this clonotype. The chain uses TRBV5-1 and TRBJ1-2; D is uncertain. CDR3 length: 14 residues. Germline CDR1 SGHRS, CDR2 YFSETQ. Trimming left V 0 bases short and J 0 bases short, with 6 bases between. CDR3 in DNA: TGCGCCAGCAGCTTGGAAGGAGCTAACTATGGCTACACCTTC. This encodes CASSLEGANYGYTF.

This rearrangement joins TRBV19 to TRBJ2-3, with 9 bases matching TRBD1. The V segment lost 6 bases and the J segment 3 bases; nucleotides outside the gene matches: 7. Germline assignment: CDR1 LNHDA and CDR2 SQIVND (reference sequence). The CDR3 is 15 residues long. The DNA of the CDR3 is TGTGCCAGTAGGTACCGGGACAGGGCAACAGATACGCAGTATTTT. Protein: CASRYRDRATDTQYF. Together with reference TRBV19 and TRBJ2-3, the CDR3 gives the full variable domain: DGGITQSPKYLFRKEGQNVTLSCEQNLNHDAMYWYRQDPGQGLRLIYYSQIVNDFQKGDIAEGYSVSREKKESFPLTVTSAQKNPTAFYLCASRYRDRATDTQYFGPGTRLTVL.

This clonotype has only a few counts. The rearrangement uses TRBV5-6 and TRBJ2-1, with D possibly called TRBD1 or TRBD2 (6 bases each). Trimming left V 4 bases short and J 12 bases short, with 23 bases between. Germline V CDR1 and CDR2: SGHDT, YYEEEE. This CDR3 has 15 amino acids. In nucleotides, the CDR3 is TGTGCCAGCAGCCGTGACAGGTTACGTTGGGGAGGGCAGTTCTTC. This gives the protein CASSRDRLRWGGQFF.

This clonotype was seen more than once but under ten times. J is TRBJ2-3 and V is TRBV2; 11 bases match TRBD2. CDR3 length: 15 residues. Looked up from germline, CDR1 is SNHLY and CDR2 is FYNNEI. J was trimmed by 3 bases and V by 4 bases; bases with no gene match: 3. In DNA form, the CDR3 reads TGTGCCAGCAGTGGACTAGCGGGAATGACAGATACGCAGTATTTT. Its protein is CASSGLAGMTDTQYF. The full variable domain, completed using reference TRBV2 and TRBJ2-3, is EPEVTQTPSHQVTQMGQEVILRCVPISNHLYFYWYRQILGQKVEFLVSFYNNEISEKSEIFDDQFSVERPDGSNFTLKIRSTKLEDSAMYFCASSGLAGMTDTQYFGPGTRLTVL.

The gene calls are TRBV29-1 and TRBJ2-7, with TRBD1 matching 8 bases. Germline CDR1 reads SQVTM; CDR2 reads ANQGSEA. The CDR3 is 13 amino acids. V lost 4 bases, J lost 3 bases, and 5 bases stayed unmatched. CDR3 in DNA: TGCAGCGTTGCGGAGACAGGGGTCTACGAGCAGTACTTC. Protein sequence: CSVAETGVYEQYF.

V gene TRBV7-8 combines with J gene TRBJ2-1, with TRBD2 as a possible D gene (5 bases). CDR1 SGHVS and CDR2 FQNEAQ come from the germline V gene. Trimming pared 3 bases from V and 12 bases from J, leaving 9 bases between. The CDR3 is 11 residues long. CDR3 coding DNA: TGTGCCAGCAGCTTCGGACTCAGGCAGTTCTTC. It codes for CASSFGLRQFF.

This chain connects TRBV6-1 to TRBJ2-1; no clear D. The germline gives CDR1 MNHNS, CDR2 SASEGT. CDR3 length: 17 amino acids. V was trimmed by 3 bases and J by 2 bases, leaving 17 bases between them. For the CDR3, the DNA is TGTGCCAGCAGTGACCCCCGGGTAGTCGCAGCCTACAATGAGCAGTTCTTC. The encoded protein is CASSDPRVVAAYNEQFF.